These 20 T cell receptor beta chains were sequenced from one sample in a study of metastatic and nonmetastatic thyroid tumors. The entire patient cohort was treatment-naive prior to thyroid surgery. MiXCR reprocessed the PCR reads for TCRdb. The repertoire holds about 41,000 clones, with 20% to 25% as singletons. Sequencing was done on a sample of tumor tissue. These receptors were collected from a female donor with papillary thyroid cancer or a benign thyroid nodule (not recorded which). Some clones in this sample may be carry-over from other donors' samples.

The table lists this clone with many counts. The rearrangement links TRBV11-2 to TRBJ1-4, with TRBD1 identical over 8 bases. Germline V gene data show CDR1 as SGHAT and CDR2 as FQNNGV. V lost 2 bases, J lost 8 bases, and 16 bases stayed unmatched. This CDR3 is 18 amino acids long. The chain's CDR3 is CASSLRPGTGGVDEKLFF. In DNA form, the CDR3 reads TGTGCCAGCAGCTTACGTCCCGGGACAGGCGGGGTGGACGAAAAACTGTTTTTT. Full variable domain (rest looked up from reference TRBV11-2 and TRBJ1-4): EAGVAQSPRYKIIEKRQSVAFWCNPISGHATLYWYQQILGQGPKLLIQFQNNGVVDDSQLPKDRFSAERLKGVDSTLKIQPAKLEDSAVYLCASSLRPGTGGVDEKLFFGSGTQLSVL.

This clone was counted many times. The J gene is TRBJ2-1, the V gene TRBV19; no clear D gene. This CDR3 region has 13 residues. In germline, CDR1 is LNHDA, CDR2 SQIVND (reference sequence). V lost 3 bases and J 4 bases, leaving 7 bases between the germline ends. The CDR3 protein is CASSMTLYNEQFF. Here the CDR3 DNA reads TGTGCCAGTAGTATGACACTATACAATGAGCAGTTCTTC.

This clone was picked up a small number of times. This may be a read error, as it is one base from a much larger clone. J is TRBJ1-2 and V is TRBV7-6; D call uncertain. Trimming pared 0 bases from V and 4 bases from J, leaving 9 bases between. CDR1 and CDR2 (germline): SGHVS, FNYEAQ. This CDR3 is 14 amino acids long. The CDR3 nucleotides read TGTGCCAGCAGCTTAGCGTGGGGTAGCTATGGCTACACCTTC. Translating gives CASSLAWGSYGYTF. The full variable domain, its missing parts supplied by reference TRBV7-6 and TRBJ1-2, is GAGVSQSPRYKVTKRGQDVALRCDPISGHVSLYWYRQALGQGPEFLTYFNYEAQQDKSGLPNDRFSAERPEGSISTLTIQRTEQRDSAMYRCASSLAWGSYGYTFGSGTRLTVV.

CDR3 in DNA: TGTGCCAGCAGTTTAGGTTTTTTGGGGCAGTACTTC. This encodes CASSLGFLGQYF. The chain carries TRBV28 and TRBJ2-7; unclear D gene. Trimming pared 2 bases from V and 9 bases from J, leaving 11 bases between. The CDR3 spans 12 residues. Germline V CDR1 and CDR2: MDHEN, SYDVKM.

This clone was seen many times. The V and J genes are TRBV20-1 and TRBJ2-1, with D unresolved. Trimming took 5 bases from V and 6 from J, leaving 17 bases between them. The germline V gene encodes CDR1 DFQATT and CDR2 SNEGSKA (reference sequence). The CDR3 runs 14 residues. The CDR3 here is CSAPPTGPRNEQFF. CDR3 DNA sequence: TGCAGTGCTCCACCGACTGGACCCCGCAATGAGCAGTTCTTC.

As to this clone: At one end, the junction sequence differs from germline, possibly due to a read error. J is TRBJ1-2 and V is TRBV5-1, with D possibly TRBD1 on 5 matching bases. Germline assignment: CDR1 SGHRS and CDR2 YFSETQ. This CDR3 comprises 16 residues. As DNA, the CDR3 is TGCGCCAGCAGCCCAGGGCCCGGGAACCATAACTATGTCTACACCTTC. Encoded protein: CASSPGPGNHNYVYTF.

V and J are TRBV2 and TRBJ2-1; 8 positions match TRBD2. The CDR3 totals 14 residues. Germline CDR1 is SNHLY and CDR2 is FYNNEI. J gave up 3 bases and V 4 bases, and 2 bases lay outside the gene matches. CDR3 sequence (DNA): TGTGCCAGCAGTGTAGCGGGGATCTACAATGAGCAGTTCTTC. It is translated as CASSVAGIYNEQFF.

This clone came up many times. The J gene is TRBJ2-6, the V gene TRBV3-1; no definite D call. The CDR3 sequence is 14 residues long. Trimming removed 0 bases at V and 5 bases at J, with 5 bases between. Germline loops: CDR1 LGHDT, CDR2 YNNKEL (reference sequence). The CDR3 coding sequence is TGTGCCAGCAGCCAAGATATGCGGGCCAACGTCCTGACTTTC. Amino acid sequence: CASSQDMRANVLTF.

This clone was picked up many times. Other DNA variants within this sample encode the same CDR3. The chain recombines TRBV4-1 with TRBJ2-7, with D perhaps given as TRBD1 or TRBD2 (6 bases each). Per germline, CDR1 MGHRA and CDR2 YSYEKL. The CDR3 spans 14 residues. Deletions cut 1 base from V and 4 bases from J, with 11 bases between. This CDR3 is CASSQGGRGYEQYF. In DNA, the CDR3 is TGCGCCAGCAGCCAAGGGGGGCGGGGTTACGAGCAGTACTTC.

Ten or more counts support this clone. A clone one base away is much larger, so this may be a read error. The same CDR3 is also encoded by other DNA sequences in this sample. J is TRBJ1-2 and V is TRBV5-1, with D perhaps TRBD1 (6 bases). Trimming took 3 bases from V and 7 from J, leaving 16 bases between them. Germline V gives CDR1 SGHRS, CDR2 YFSETQ. The CDR3 is 14 residues long. The CDR3 nucleotides are TGCGCCAGCAGCTCGGCCAGGGGCTCCAGTGGCTACACCTTC. It codes for CASSSARGSSGYTF.

There are many counts of this clone. Other DNA sequences from this sample encode an identical CDR3 as well. The chain combines TRBV7-2 with TRBJ1-5; D is possibly TRBD1 (5 bases). V lost 6 bases to trimming and J lost 2 bases, with 11 bases between them. Germline V lookup: CDR1 SGHTA, CDR2 FQGNSA. CDR3 length equals 14 residues. In DNA, the CDR3 is TGTGCCAGCAGTCTCAGGGAGGGCAATCAGCCCCAGCATTTT. As protein: CASSLREGNQPQHF.

This clone came up many times. The V gene is TRBV7-8, the J gene TRBJ2-3, with 10 nucleotides matching TRBD2. CDR3 size: 16 residues. The germline V gene encodes CDR1 SGHVS and CDR2 FQNEAQ. V was pared by 2 bases and J by 6 bases, with 8 bases of the junction left unmatched. This chain's CDR3 is CASSLILAGVSDTQYF. The CDR3 nucleotides read TGTGCCAGCAGCTTAATCCTAGCGGGAGTCTCGGATACGCAGTATTTT.

This clone was counted many times. V usage is TRBV11-2 and J usage is TRBJ1-3; D might be TRBD1 (5 bases). Trimming shortened V by 1 base and J by 0 bases, and 13 bases separated the two germline ends. The germline V gene encodes CDR1 SGHAT and CDR2 FQNNGV. The CDR3 runs to 17 residues. CDR3 residues: CASSLVGGSSSGNTIYF. In DNA, the CDR3 is TGTGCCAGCAGCTTAGTTGGGGGGTCGAGCTCTGGAAACACCATATATTTT.

The sample holds many counts of this clone. The CDR3 protein is CASCGRVGQPQHF. The DNA of the CDR3 is TGTGCCAGCTGCGGGAGGGTAGGCCAGCCCCAGCATTTT. J is TRBJ1-5 and V is TRBV2; D is unclear. The CDR3 has 13 residues. V gave up 8 bases and J gave up 7 bases, with 15 bases separating them. From germline, CDR1 is SNHLY and CDR2 FYNNEI. The full variable domain, with the rest looked up from reference TRBV2 and TRBJ1-5, is EPEVTQTPSHQVTQMGQEVILRCVPISNHLYFYWYRQILGQKVEFLVSFYNNEISEKSEIFDDQFSVERPDGSNFTLKIRSTKLEDSAMYFCASCGRVGQPQHFGDGTRLSIL.

V usage is TRBV20-1 and J usage is TRBJ1-2; the D gene is possibly TRBD1 (6 bases). Germline V gene lookup returns CDR1 DFQATT and CDR2 SNEGSKA (reference sequence). The CDR3 has 13 amino acids. With 6 bases removed from V and 5 bases from J, the gap between germline ends came to 16 bases. The CDR3 DNA sequence: TGCAGTGCCAAAACAGGGCAATTATATGGCTACACCTTC. It translates to CSAKTGQLYGYTF.

This clone was seen ten or more times. This may stem from a read error, because a much larger clone lies one nucleotide away. The rearrangement uses TRBV9 and TRBJ2-7, with a tentative D call TRBD1 (6 bases). This CDR3 has 13 residues. Deletions cut 7 bases from V and 3 bases from J, with 14 bases between. CDR1 SGDLS and CDR2 YYNGEE come from the germline V gene. The CDR3 sequence: CASGAQQGYEQYF. In nucleotides, the CDR3 is TGTGCCAGCGGCGCTCAACAGGGCTACGAGCAGTACTTC.

A few counts support this clone. The rearrangement links TRBV6-1 to TRBJ1-3; D gene ambiguous. The germline CDR1 and CDR2 sequences are MNHNS and SASEGT. V was shortened by 8 bases and J by 0 bases, with 11 bases between the two germline ends. This CDR3 contains 14 residues. The CDR3 reads CASAGLHSGNTIYF. The CDR3 bases are TGTGCCAGCGCTGGACTGCACTCTGGAAACACCATATATTTT.

The gene calls are TRBV13 and TRBJ2-7; the D gene is possibly TRBD2 (6 bases). The V end lost 7 bases, the J end lost 0 bases, and 19 bases lay between the germline ends. The CDR3 extends over 16 amino acids. The germline CDR1 and CDR2 sequences are PRHDT and FYEKMQ (reference sequence). The CDR3 here is CASTPRRDGSSYEQYF. In nucleotides, the CDR3 is TGTGCCAGCACCCCTCGCCGAGACGGGAGCTCCTACGAGCAGTACTTC.

This clone was found many times. The chain is built from TRBV13 and TRBJ2-5; D not certain. This CDR3 spans 16 amino acids. CDR1 is PRHDT, CDR2 FYEKMQ, per germline (reference sequence). V lost 3 bases, J lost 5 bases, and 19 bases lay in between. CDR3 DNA: TGTGCCAGCAGCTTCGGCAGCCTCCTCAGGACCGAGACCCAGTACTTC. It encodes CASSFGSLLRTETQYF.

The chain links TRBV10-3 to TRBJ1-3; TRBD1 aligns across 7 bases. The ends lost 10 bases at V and 1 base at J; junction bases unmatched: 7. The V gene's germline CDR1 is ENHRY and CDR2 SYGVKD. This CDR3 spans 14 amino acids. DNA for the CDR3: TGTGCCACGTTCCAACAGGGGTCTGGAAACACCATATATTTT. It encodes CATFQQGSGNTIYF.